This passage covers 29 T cell receptor beta chains from one sample sequenced in a study of Graves' ophthalmopathy and Graves' hyperthyroidism. Amplifying from RNA transcripts, the study obtained TCR beta CDR3 regions. The workflow started with a first-round RT-PCR run with HTBI primers and then moved on to a second-round multiplex PCR. TCRdb reanalysed the multiplex PCR reads using MiXCR and keeps one entry per CDR3 protein. The sample shows over a million distinct CDR3 sequences, 35% to 45% of them seen only once. Specimen: peripheral blood or thyroid tissue (not recorded which). The receptors originated from an adult man with Graves' hyperthyroidism.

About this clonotype itself: A much larger clone differs by one base, so this may be a read error. The chain carries TRBV11-2 and TRBJ2-2; D gene uncertain. The CDR3 sequence is 15 residues long. The germline V gene has CDR1 SGHAT and CDR2 FQNNGV. Trimming removed 3 bases from V and 5 bases from J, with 13 bases in between. The CDR3 nucleotides read TGTGCCAGCAGCTTCGATCAAACTGTGACCGGGGAGCTGTTTTTT. Protein product: CASSFDQTVTGELFF.

CDR3 DNA: TGTGCCAGCAGCCGCCGACAGGTATCAACTAGCGGAACCTACGAGCAGTACTTC. Amino acid sequence: CASSRRQVSTSGTYEQYF. The chain recombines TRBV3-1 with TRBJ2-7; 8 positions match TRBD2. With V trimmed by 4 bases and J by 2 bases, 16 bases remained unmatched. The length of the CDR3 is 18 residues. Germline V CDR1 and CDR2: LGHDT, YNNKEL (reference sequence).

This chain joins TRBV20-1 and TRBJ2-5; D remains ambiguous. Per germline, CDR1 DFQATT and CDR2 SNEGSKA (reference sequence). This CDR3 has 13 residues. Trimming removed 5 bases at V and 7 bases at J, with 17 bases between. CDR3 in amino acids: CSAVEDTKRTQYF. The CDR3 coding sequence is TGCAGTGCTGTAGAGGATACCAAGAGGACCCAGTACTTC.

This clonotype showed up many times. CDR3 bases: TGTGCCAGCAGCAAAGACGGAGCCCCCTACGAGCAGTACTTC. Protein sequence: CASSKDGAPYEQYF. The J gene is TRBJ2-7, the V gene TRBV25-1; D not resolved. Germline V gives CDR1 MGHDK, CDR2 SYGVNS. The CDR3 extends over 14 amino acids. V was clipped by 6 bases and J by 2 bases, with 14 bases between them.

This clonotype has just a few counts. The V gene is TRBV12-3 or TRBV12-4, the J gene TRBJ2-7; D may be TRBD2 (6 bases). Trimming stripped 6 bases from V and 5 bases from J, with 11 bases between. CDR3 length equals 12 residues. CDR3 in amino acids: CASSHGGNEQYF. The CDR3 nucleotides read TGTGCCAGCAGCCACGGAGGGAACGAGCAGTACTTC.

This clonotype appeared many times. This rearrangement joins TRBV9 to TRBJ2-2; the D gene is possibly TRBD1 (6 bases). V was clipped by 0 bases and J by 4 bases, with 10 bases between them. Germline V gene data show CDR1 as SGDLS and CDR2 as YYNGEE. The CDR3 covers 15 residues. As DNA, the CDR3 is TGTGCCAGCAGCGTAGGCAGGGGATCCACCGGGGAGCTGTTTTTT. Translated, it gives CASSVGRGSTGELFF.

This chain connects TRBV5-1 to TRBJ2-5; TRBD2 aligns across 7 bases. J lost 5 bases, V lost 5 bases, and 18 bases had no gene match. Looked up from germline, CDR1 is SGHRS and CDR2 is YFSETQ. The CDR3 has 17 residues. The CDR3 sequence is CASRLLGLAGDAETQYF. For the CDR3, the DNA is TGCGCCAGCAGGTTATTGGGACTCGCGGGAGACGCGGAGACCCAGTACTTC.

Ten or more counts support this clonotype. V usage is TRBV14 and J usage is TRBJ1-4; TRBD1 agrees at 7 bases. Per the germline V gene, CDR1 is SGHDN and CDR2 is FVKESK. V was pared by 2 bases and J by 7 bases, with 10 bases of the junction left unmatched. CDR3 length: 16 amino acids. The CDR3 protein is CASSQYPGQEIEKLFF. The CDR3 DNA sequence: TGTGCCAGCAGCCAATACCCCGGACAGGAGATTGAAAAACTGTTTTTT.

The rearrangement links TRBV25-1 to TRBJ1-1; no reliable D call. The CDR3 is 15 amino acids. Trimming pared 7 bases from V and 2 bases from J, leaving 17 bases between. CDR1 and CDR2 (germline): MGHDK, SYGVNS. Written as DNA, the CDR3 is TGTGCCAGCACGACTTTCAATTACAGCAACACTGAAGCTTTCTTT. This sequence encodes CASTTFNYSNTEAFF.

This clonotype was seen at least ten times. The rearrangement links TRBV4-1 to TRBJ2-5, with TRBD1 matching over 10 bases. The CDR3 has 19 amino acids. Germline assignment: CDR1 MGHRA and CDR2 YSYEKL. V trimming: 4 bases; J trimming: 2 bases; junction bases outside the gene matches: 16. The CDR3 DNA is TGCGCCAGCAGCCCCATTGGGACAGGGGACGAACTTACACAAGAGACCCAGTACTTC. Its translation is CASSPIGTGDELTQETQYF.

This clonotype showed up just a few times. This may arise from a read error, as a much more abundant clone is one base away. V gene TRBV29-1 combines with J gene TRBJ1-1; D unclear. Germline V gene data show CDR1 as SQVTM and CDR2 as ANQGSEA. The CDR3 extends over 11 amino acids. Trimming pared 7 bases from V and 4 bases from J, leaving 10 bases between. CDR3 DNA: TGCAGCGCCGTGGGCAGCACTGAAGCTTTCTTT. Protein: CSAVGSTEAFF. Supplemented by reference TRBV29-1 and TRBJ1-1, the full variable domain reads SAVISQKPSRDICQRGTSLTIQCQVDSQVTMMFWYRQQPGQSLTLIATANQGSEATYESGFVIDKFPISRPNLTFSTLTVSNMSPEDSSIYLCSAVGSTEAFFGQGTRLTVV.

This clonotype was observed many times. The chain recombines TRBV2 with TRBJ1-5, with no clear D. The CDR3 totals 13 residues. With 5 bases removed from V and 7 bases from J, the gap between germline ends came to 12 bases. Germline CDR1 reads SNHLY; CDR2 reads FYNNEI. CDR3: CASSNQKKQPQHF. The CDR3 bases are TGTGCCAGCAGTAACCAAAAGAAACAGCCCCAGCATTTT.

This clonotype was recorded a few times. V gene TRBV5-1 combines with J gene TRBJ2-7; 9 bases line up with TRBD1. The CDR3 length is 13 residues. With 4 bases clipped from V and 7 bases from J, the junction kept 6 bases outside the gene matches. The germline gives CDR1 SGHRS, CDR2 YFSETQ. The CDR3 loop reads CASSAGQGLEQYF. The CDR3 DNA reads as TGCGCCAGCAGCGCGGGACAGGGTCTGGAGCAGTACTTC.

The chain is built from TRBV12-3 or TRBV12-4 and TRBJ1-2; D is possibly TRBD1 (5 bases). Deletions cut 6 bases from V and 5 bases from J, with 13 bases between. CDR3 length equals 13 residues. The DNA for the CDR3 is TGTGCCAGCAGCAGGGCTATGGGATATGGCTACACCTTC. This encodes CASSRAMGYGYTF.

V usage is TRBV28 and J usage is TRBJ2-7; the D is unclear. Germline V gene lookup returns CDR1 MDHEN and CDR2 SYDVKM. The CDR3 runs to 12 residues. The V end was cut by 6 bases, the J end by 3 bases, with 9 bases between. The DNA for the CDR3 is TGTGCCAGCAGCTGGGCCTTCTACGAGCAGTACTTC. Encoded protein: CASSWAFYEQYF.

There are many counts of this clonotype. The J gene is TRBJ1-5, the V gene TRBV9, with D uncertain. The CDR3 runs 14 residues. V was pared by 5 bases and J by 6 bases, with 15 bases between. The germline V gene encodes CDR1 SGDLS and CDR2 YYNGEE. CDR3 sequence reads: CASSGPLAGQPQHF. CDR3 sequence (DNA): TGTGCCAGCAGTGGGCCGTTAGCGGGTCAGCCCCAGCATTTT.

Notes on this clonotype: This could be a read error, since a much larger clone is one nucleotide away. The rearrangement links TRBV20-1 to TRBJ1-6, with unresolved D. Per germline, CDR1 DFQATT and CDR2 SNEGSKA (reference sequence). This CDR3 spans 12 amino acids. V was trimmed by 6 bases and J by 7 bases, leaving 10 bases between them. CDR3 region: CSARAANSPLHF. The DNA of the CDR3 is TGCAGTGCGAGGGCAGCGAATTCACCCCTCCACTTT.

The J gene is TRBJ2-2, the V gene TRBV29-1; perhaps TRBD1 as D (6 bases). The V and J ends lost 3 bases and 4 bases respectively, with 12 bases between them. CDR1 is SQVTM, CDR2 ANQGSEA, per germline. The CDR3 is 14 amino acids. The DNA of the CDR3 is TGCAGCGTTGATTGGGGGCACGGCACCGGGGAGCTGTTTTTT. Translated, it gives CSVDWGHGTGELFF.

The sample holds a few counts of this clonotype. The CDR3 nucleotides read TGTGCCAGCAGCACAAGGACCAGGGTTAATGGGACCTACGAGCAGTACTTC. Encoded protein: CASSTRTRVNGTYEQYF. The rearrangement links TRBV9 to TRBJ2-7; D perhaps matches TRBD1 (5 bases). The germline V gene has CDR1 SGDLS and CDR2 YYNGEE. CDR3 size: 17 residues. V dropped 4 bases and J dropped 2 bases, with 22 bases sitting between them.

This clonotype has more than one count but fewer than ten. One end of the junction is discordant with germline, which a read error may explain. The gene calls are TRBV11-2 and TRBJ1-4; D ambiguous. Germline V lookup: CDR1 SGHAT, CDR2 FQNNGV. The CDR3 length is 16 residues. The CDR3 region has the DNA TGCGCCAGCAGTCCGAGTCGATGGAGCACTGATGAAAAACTGTTTTTT. It specifies CASSPSRWSTDEKLFF.

This clonotype was counted ten times or more. The chain is built from TRBV7-2 and TRBJ2-7; 9 positions match TRBD2. J gave up 0 bases and V 2 bases, and 5 bases lay outside the gene matches. The germline V gene has CDR1 SGHTA and CDR2 FQGNSA. The CDR3 contains 16 residues. The CDR3 spells CASSLWGGGASYEQYF. The CDR3 region has the DNA TGTGCCAGCAGCTTATGGGGCGGGGGGGCCTCCTACGAGCAGTACTTC.

This chain links TRBV24-1 with TRBJ2-5, with 13 bases lining up with TRBD2. The tail of the sequence fits TRBJ2-7 better, so the J call may be wrong. This CDR3 has 15 amino acids. CDR1 KGHDR and CDR2 SFDVKD come from the germline V gene. The CDR3 nucleotides are TGTGCCACCAGTGCCGGGACTAGCGGGACCTACGAGCAGTACTTC. This encodes CATSAGTSGTYEQYF.

This clonotype was seen a handful of times. The chain employs TRBV11-2 and TRBJ2-5, with D possibly being TRBD1 or TRBD2 (5 bases each). The germline V and J ends were trimmed by 4 bases and 7 bases, with 22 bases remaining between them. The CDR3 has 16 amino acids. Looked up from germline, CDR1 is SGHAT and CDR2 is FQNNGV. CDR3 sequence (DNA): TGTGCCAGCAGCTCGATACGGGATTGGGGGTTGGGGACCCAGTACTTC. Protein: CASSSIRDWGLGTQYF. The complete variable domain, with remaining parts taken from reference TRBV11-2 and TRBJ2-5, reads EAGVAQSPRYKIIEKRQSVAFWCNPISGHATLYWYQQILGQGPKLLIQFQNNGVVDDSQLPKDRFSAERLKGVDSTLKIQPAKLEDSAVYLCASSSIRDWGLGTQYFGPGTRLLVL.

V is TRBV7-6 and J is TRBJ2-7, with D unresolved. CDR1 and CDR2 (germline): SGHVS, FNYEAQ. V gave up 1 base and J gave up 6 bases, with 10 bases separating them. CDR3 length: 13 residues. The CDR3 DNA follows: TGTGCCAGCAGCTTAGGGCTAGTGGGCGAGCAGTACTTC. Its translation is CASSLGLVGEQYF.

This clonotype was detected many times. V and J are TRBV12-3 or TRBV12-4 and TRBJ1-1, with unresolved D. This CDR3 comprises 12 residues. Trimming cost V 7 bases and J 5 bases, with 11 bases left between them. Here the CDR3 reads CASTLSGTEAFF. The CDR3 DNA reads as TGTGCCAGCACCTTAAGTGGGACTGAAGCTTTCTTT.

This clonotype was recorded a few times. A much larger clone differs by one base, so this may be a read error. The J gene is TRBJ1-2, the V gene TRBV2; 9 bases are a match to TRBD1. Trimming cost V 6 bases and J 6 bases; bases outside gene matches: 14. The CDR3 is 16 residues long. The germline V gene encodes CDR1 SNHLY and CDR2 FYNNEI. The CDR3 nucleotides read TGTGCCAGCAGGAACATCCTTGGACAGGGGAGGAATGGCTACACCTTC. It codes for CASRNILGQGRNGYTF.

Worth noting for this clonotype: Here the CDR3 omits its conserved ending phenylalanine or tryptophan, so a read error is the likely source. The DNA is omitted, as the CDR3 cannot be located on it reliably, and the CDR3 follows TCRdb's listing. The chain couples TRBV15 to TRBJ2-2; the table's D call TRBD1 went unverified against the DNA. The CDR3 is 15 residues long, ends included. CDR1 is LNHNV, CDR2 YYDKDF, per germline (reference sequence). CDR3 protein: CATSPPGGNTGELVL.

This clonotype came up many times. The chain couples TRBV20-1 to TRBJ1-5; D is possibly TRBD1 (6 bases). V was trimmed by 0 bases and J by 7 bases, leaving 10 bases between them. The CDR3 runs to 13 residues. In germline, CDR1 is DFQATT, CDR2 SNEGSKA (reference sequence). The CDR3, as DNA: TGCAGTGCTAGAGAAGCAGGGGAACAGCCCCAGCATTTT. It is translated as CSAREAGEQPQHF.

The V call is TRBV11-2, the J call TRBJ2-6; 10 positions match TRBD1. The V gene end was trimmed by 2 bases and the J gene end by 0 bases; junction bases not matched to a gene: 19. The CDR3 length is 23 residues. Germline lookup yields CDR1 SGHAT and CDR2 FQNNGV. CDR3 loop: CASSLRFWGQGNSRGSGANVLTF. CDR3 DNA sequence: TGTGCCAGCAGCTTAAGATTTTGGGGACAGGGGAACTCGCGGGGCTCTGGGGCCAACGTCCTGACTTTC.